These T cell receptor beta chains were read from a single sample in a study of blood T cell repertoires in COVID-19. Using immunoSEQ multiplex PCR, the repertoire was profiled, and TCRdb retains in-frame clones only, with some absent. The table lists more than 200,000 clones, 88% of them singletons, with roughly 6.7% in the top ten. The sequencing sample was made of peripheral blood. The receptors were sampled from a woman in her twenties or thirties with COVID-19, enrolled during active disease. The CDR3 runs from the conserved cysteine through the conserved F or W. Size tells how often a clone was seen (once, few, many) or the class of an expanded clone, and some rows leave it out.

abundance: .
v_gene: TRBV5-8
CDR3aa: CASSLVPGEQFF

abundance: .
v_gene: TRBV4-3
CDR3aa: CASSRGGLANSYNEQFF

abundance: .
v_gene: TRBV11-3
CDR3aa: CASSLTSGHGETQYF

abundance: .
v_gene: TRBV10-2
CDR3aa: CASSEGGMSTDTQYF

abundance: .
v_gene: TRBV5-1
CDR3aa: CASSLAGERSADGYTF

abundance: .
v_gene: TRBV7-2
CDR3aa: CASSFTADFNEQFF

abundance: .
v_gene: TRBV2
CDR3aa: CASDERPGGNQPQHF

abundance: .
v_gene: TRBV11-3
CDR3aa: CASGTVGTGELFF

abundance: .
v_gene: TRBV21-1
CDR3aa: CASSKDSFSYEQYF

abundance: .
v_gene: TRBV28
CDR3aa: CASTRGTVSNQPQHF

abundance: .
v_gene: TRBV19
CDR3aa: CASTYEVGYGYTF

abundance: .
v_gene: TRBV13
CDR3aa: CASSLTGTGDYNEQFF

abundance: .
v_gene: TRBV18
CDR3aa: CASSPQRSSYNEQFF

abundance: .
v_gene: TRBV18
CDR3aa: CASSPNRGSGNTIYF

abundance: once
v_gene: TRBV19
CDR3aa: CASSMATDRQETQYF

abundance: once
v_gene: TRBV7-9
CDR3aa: CASSSPTGGDYGYTF

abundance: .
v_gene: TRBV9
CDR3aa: CASSVGTSLQETQYF

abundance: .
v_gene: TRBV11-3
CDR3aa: CASSPSGRKAFF

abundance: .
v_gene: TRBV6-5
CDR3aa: CASVGTGGGETQYF

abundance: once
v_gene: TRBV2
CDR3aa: CASSEGIASLQPQHF

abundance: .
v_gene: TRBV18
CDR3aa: CASSPGQGAGELFF

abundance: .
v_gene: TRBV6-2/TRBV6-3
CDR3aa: CASSLGSGGRTDTQYF

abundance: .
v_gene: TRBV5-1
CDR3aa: CASSRVTISTDTQYF

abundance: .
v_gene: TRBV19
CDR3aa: CASSIAGVGELFF